The rows below give T cell receptor beta chains drawn from one sample of a study of control samples from healthy donors and cancer patients. TCRdb's copy holds only in-frame clones and misses some; the assay was immunoSEQ multiplex PCR. Seen here are just under 150,000 clones, approximately 92% observed once, and the top ten hold roughly 3.2%. Source material: blood. All receptors derive from a man between 25 and 39 years old in good health. Each CDR3 is given with its conserved first and last residue. D genes are given only for firm matches. Not every row has a clone size; where given, it reads once, few, many or a size class.

d_call	v_call	j_call	clone_size	cdr3_nt	cdr3_aa
TRBD1	TRBV6-5	TRBJ1-6	few	TGTGCCAGCAGAGGGACAGGGAGGAATTCACCCCTCCACTTT	CASRGTGRNSPLHF
.	TRBV29-1	TRBJ1-4	.	TGCAGCGTTGCCAGAGACAATGAAAAACTGTTTTTT	CSVARDNEKLFF
.	TRBV21-1	TRBJ2-1	.	TGTGCCAGCAGTCTAGCGGGGGGGCTGATTGAGCAGTTCTTC	CASSLAGGLIEQFF
.	TRBV3-1/TRBV3-2	TRBJ2-3	.	TGTGCCAGCAGCCCAACGGGAAGCCCCACAGATACGCAGTATTTT	CASSPTGSPTDTQYF
.	TRBV6-5	TRBJ1-3	once	TGTGCCAGCAGCACACTCTCTGGAAACACCATATATTTT	CASSTLSGNTIYF
.	TRBV11-3	TRBJ2-1	once	TGTGCCAGCAGCTCGATCAAGACTCCTTACAATGAGCAGTTCTTC	CASSSIKTPYNEQFF
TRBD1	TRBV11-2	TRBJ2-7	.	TGTGCCAGCAGCCATGGGACAGGGGTATCCTACGAGCAGTACTTC	CASSHGTGVSYEQYF
.	TRBV30	TRBJ1-5	.	TGTGCCTGGAGTGTAAAGGGTGGGGGTCAGCCCCAGCATTTT	CAWSVKGGGQPQHF
.	TRBV25-1	TRBJ1-6	.	TGTGCCAGCAGAACAGGGAATTCACCCCTCCACTTT	CASRTGNSPLHF
.	TRBV18	TRBJ2-2	.	TGTGCCAGCTCACCAACGTTGAACACCGGGGAGCTGTTTTTT	CASSPTLNTGELFF
.	TRBV3-1/TRBV3-2	TRBJ1-5	.	TGTGCCAGCAGCCAAGCTCGACAGAGGTTGGAGCAGCCCCAGCATTTT	CASSQARQRLEQPQHF
TRBD1	TRBV5-1	TRBJ2-2	.	TGCGCCAGCAGCTTGGGGACAGGGGAGAACACCGGGGAGCTGTTTTTT	CASSLGTGENTGELFF
TRBD1	TRBV2	TRBJ1-4	.	TGTGCCAGCGGATCAGGGGGATATAATGAAAAACTGTTTTTT	CASGSGGYNEKLFF
.	TRBV5-1	TRBJ2-7	once	TGCGCCAGCAGCTTTTCCTACGAGCAGTACTTC	CASSFSYEQYF
.	TRBV7-9	TRBJ1-4	.	TGTGCCAGCAGCTTAGGGAATGAAAAACTGTTTTTT	CASSLGNEKLFF
.	TRBV9	TRBJ1-1	.	TGTGCCAGCAGCGTAACTGGGGGAGGCACTGAAGCTTTCTTT	CASSVTGGGTEAFF
.	TRBV28	TRBJ1-2	.	TGTGCCAGCAGTTTACAAGGGGGTAACTATGGCTACACCTTC	CASSLQGGNYGYTF
.	TRBV11-2	TRBJ1-5	.	TGTGCCAGCAGCTTAGGAAGTCAGCCCCAGCATTTT	CASSLGSQPQHF
TRBD1	TRBV5-1	TRBJ1-1	.	TGCGCCAGCAGCTTGCAACAGGGGGCCACTGAAGCTTTCTTT	CASSLQQGATEAFF
TRBD2	TRBV7-3	TRBJ2-3	.	TGTGCCAGCAGCTTAATAGCGGGGGGGGCCCCTAGCACAGATACGCAGTATTTT	CASSLIAGGAPSTDTQYF
TRBD1	TRBV7-3	TRBJ2-2	.	TGTGCCAGCAGCTTAAATGGGATCGGACAGGCCTCCACCGGGGAGCTGTTTTTT	CASSLNGIGQASTGELFF
.	TRBV6-5	TRBJ1-1	.	TGTGCCAGCAGTTACGAGGGGGGGCTGAACACTGAAGCTTTCTTT	CASSYEGGLNTEAFF
.	TRBV6-5	TRBJ1-1	once	TGTGCCAGCCGGGTGAACACTGAAGCTTTCTTT	CASRVNTEAFF
.	TRBV12-2	TRBJ2-7	.	TGTGCAAGTCGCTTCGGACTAGCGAAGAACTACGAGCAGTACTTC	CASRFGLAKNYEQYF
TRBD1	TRBV27	TRBJ1-5	.	TGTGCCAGCAGTTTAACGGCAGGGGGTAGCAATCAGCCCCAGCATTTT	CASSLTAGGSNQPQHF
.	TRBV28	TRBJ1-5	.	TGTGCCAGCAGTCCCGTTATCTCCGGGACACCAAATCAGCCCCAGCATTTT	CASSPVISGTPNQPQHF
.	TRBV9	TRBJ1-5	.	TGTGCCAGCAGCGACGGATATAGCAATCAGCCCCAGCATTTT	CASSDGYSNQPQHF
TRBD1	TRBV12-5	TRBJ1-2	once	TGTGCTAGTGGTTTGGACGACAGGGGCTTTAACTATGGCTACACCTTC	CASGLDDRGFNYGYTF
.	TRBV7-2	TRBJ2-1	.	TGTGCCAGCAGCTTACGGTCACAGGTGGACTACAATGAGCAGTTCTTC	CASSLRSQVDYNEQFF
.	TRBV6-1	TRBJ1-2	.	TGTGCCAGCAGTGAATTCCTCGACACTTCCTATGGCTACACCTTC	CASSEFLDTSYGYTF
.	TRBV27	TRBJ2-7	.	TGTGCCAGCAGTTTATGCAGGGGGGTTCGCTACGAGCAGTACTTC	CASSLCRGVRYEQYF
TRBD1	TRBV19	TRBJ2-1	once	TGTGCCAGTAGCCAAGGACAGGGGGCTGTCAATGAGCAGTTCTTC	CASSQGQGAVNEQFF
.	TRBV7-6	TRBJ2-1	.	TGTGCCACTTCGCCGGGGCCGAGCTCCTACAATGAGCAGTTCTTC	CATSPGPSSYNEQFF
TRBD2	TRBV27	TRBJ2-3	.	TGTGCCAGCGGGGGGACTAGCGGGTATTATACAGATACGCAGTATTTT	CASGGTSGYYTDTQYF
.	TRBV5-4	TRBJ1-2	.	TGTGCCAGCAGCTTGCCGCGACAGGAACAAAGTGGGGGCTACACCTTC	CASSLPRQEQSGGYTF
TRBD2	TRBV7-2	TRBJ2-2	.	TGTGCCAGCAGCCTATATGGGACTAATACGGCGGGGGAGCTGTTTTTT	CASSLYGTNTAGELFF
TRBD2	TRBV7-2	TRBJ2-3	.	TGTGCCAGCCTAACGAGCGGGGGCACAGATACGCAGTATTTT	CASLTSGGTDTQYF
.	TRBV25-1	TRBJ1-2	.	TGTGCCAGCAGTCCCCGGGACGGCTATGGCTACACCTTC	CASSPRDGYGYTF
TRBD1	TRBV5-4	TRBJ1-2	.	TGTGCCAGCAGCTTGGGGGCCAGGGGACAGGGGAGGTATGGCTACACCTTC	CASSLGARGQGRYGYTF
TRBD2	TRBV7-9	TRBJ2-7	.	TGTGCCAGCAGCACTAGCGGGGGGGCCTACGAGCAGTACTTC	CASSTSGGAYEQYF
TRBD2	TRBV7-8	TRBJ2-3	.	TGTGCCAGCAGCTTAGACGGGGGGGGAGATACGCAGTATTTT	CASSLDGGGDTQYF
TRBD1	TRBV11-2	TRBJ1-2	.	TGTGCCAGCAGCTTTGGGAGGACAGGGGGTTATGGCTACACCTTC	CASSFGRTGGYGYTF
TRBD1	TRBV7-8	TRBJ1-1	.	TGTGCCAGCAGCTTAGCCGACAGGGGATTCTCTGAAGCTTTCTTT	CASSLADRGFSEAFF
.	TRBV13	TRBJ2-7	.	TGTGCCAGCAGCTTACAGGGCTCAAGAAGATACGAGCAGTACTTC	CASSLQGSRRYEQYF
.	TRBV6-4	TRBJ1-1	.	TGTGCCAGCAGTGACGGGGGAGGAACTGAAGCTTTCTTT	CASSDGGGTEAFF
.	TRBV10-3	TRBJ2-7	.	TGTGCCATCAGTCCGGGGGGACAACTAGGCTACGAGCAGTACTTC	CAISPGGQLGYEQYF
TRBD1	TRBV9	TRBJ1-1	.	TGTGCCAGCAGTGTAACGGGACAGGTAGACCACACTGAAGCTTTCTTT	CASSVTGQVDHTEAFF
TRBD1	TRBV10-1	TRBJ1-1	once	TGCGCCGGGCGACAGGGTTACACTGAAGCTTTCTTT	CAGRQGYTEAFF
TRBD1	TRBV5-1	TRBJ1-4	.	TGCGCCAGCAGCTCTACAGGGGGCGGCGAAAAACTGTTTTTT	CASSSTGGGEKLFF
TRBD1	TRBV2	TRBJ2-4	.	TGTGCCAGCGTTGGGGACAGAGTAGCCAAAAACATTCAGTACTTC	CASVGDRVAKNIQYF
TRBD2	TRBV5-5	TRBJ2-7	.	TGTGCCAGCAGCGGACTAGCTGTGAACGAGCAGTACTTC	CASSGLAVNEQYF
.	TRBV30	TRBJ1-1	.	TGTGCCTGGAGTGTGGAGTCGAACACTGAAGCTTTCTTT	CAWSVESNTEAFF
.	TRBV5-6	TRBJ1-1	.	TGTGCCAGCAGCCTTCTTGACAGGAGGAACACTGAAGCTTTCTTT	CASSLLDRRNTEAFF
.	TRBV23-1	TRBJ1-3	.	TGCGCCCTTATTATGGGACCGACCTCTGGAAACACCATATATTTT	CALIMGPTSGNTIYF
TRBD2	TRBV27	TRBJ2-5	.	TGTGCCAGCAGTTTAACGGGAGGAGAGACCCAGTACTTC	CASSLTGGETQYF
.	TRBV27	TRBJ1-3	.	TGTGCCAGCAGTTTAGGGGTAGGGTTGGGAAACACCATATATTTT	CASSLGVGLGNTIYF
.	TRBV30	TRBJ1-6	.	TGTGCCTGGAGGGAAGGGAGGAGGGGGGGTTCACCCCTCCACTTT	CAWREGRRGGSPLHF
.	TRBV30	TRBJ1-2	.	TGTGCCTGGAGTGTAAACAGGGCGGACTATGGCTACACCTTC	CAWSVNRADYGYTF